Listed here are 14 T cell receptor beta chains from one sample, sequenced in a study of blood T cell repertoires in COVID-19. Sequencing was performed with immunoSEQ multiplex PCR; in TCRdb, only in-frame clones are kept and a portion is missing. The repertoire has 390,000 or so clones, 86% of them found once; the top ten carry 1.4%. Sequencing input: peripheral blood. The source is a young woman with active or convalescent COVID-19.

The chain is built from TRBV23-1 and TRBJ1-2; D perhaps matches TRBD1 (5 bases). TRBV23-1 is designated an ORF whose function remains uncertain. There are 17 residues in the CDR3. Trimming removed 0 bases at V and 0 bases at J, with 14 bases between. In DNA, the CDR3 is TGCGCCAGCAGTCAATCGGGTCGCAGGGCCACTAACTATGGCTACACCTTC. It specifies CASSQSGRRATNYGYTF.

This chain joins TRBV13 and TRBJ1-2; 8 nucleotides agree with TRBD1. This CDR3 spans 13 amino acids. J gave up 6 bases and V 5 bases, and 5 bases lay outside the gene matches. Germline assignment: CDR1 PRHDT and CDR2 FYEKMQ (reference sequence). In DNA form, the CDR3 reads TGTGCCAGCAGCCTCGGGACAGGCAATGGCTACACCTTC. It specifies CASSLGTGNGYTF.

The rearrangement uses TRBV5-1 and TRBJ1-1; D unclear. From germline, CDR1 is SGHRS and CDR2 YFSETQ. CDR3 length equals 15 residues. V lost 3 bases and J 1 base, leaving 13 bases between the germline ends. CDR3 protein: CASSSADNANTEAFF. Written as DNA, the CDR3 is TGCGCCAGCAGCTCAGCCGACAATGCGAACACTGAAGCTTTCTTT.

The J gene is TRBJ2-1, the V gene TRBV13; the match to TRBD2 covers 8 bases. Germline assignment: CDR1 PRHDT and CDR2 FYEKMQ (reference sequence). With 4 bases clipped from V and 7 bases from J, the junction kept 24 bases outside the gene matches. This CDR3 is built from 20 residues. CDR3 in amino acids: CASSSVPSIRGGQGWNEQFF. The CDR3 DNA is TGTGCCAGCAGCTCCGTACCGTCGATTCGGGGGGGCCAAGGGTGGAATGAGCAGTTCTTC.

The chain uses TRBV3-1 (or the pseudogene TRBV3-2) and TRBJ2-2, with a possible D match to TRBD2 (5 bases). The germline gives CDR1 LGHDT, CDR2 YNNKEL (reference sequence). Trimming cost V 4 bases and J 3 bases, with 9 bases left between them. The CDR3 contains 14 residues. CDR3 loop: CASSRFSDTGELFF. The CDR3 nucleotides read TGTGCCAGCAGCCGGTTTAGCGACACCGGGGAGCTGTTTTTT.

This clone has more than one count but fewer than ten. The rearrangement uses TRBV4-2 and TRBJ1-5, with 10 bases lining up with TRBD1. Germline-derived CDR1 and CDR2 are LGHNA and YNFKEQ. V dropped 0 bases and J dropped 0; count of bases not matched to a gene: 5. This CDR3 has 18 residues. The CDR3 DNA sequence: TGTGCCAGCAGCCAAGACCGGACAGGGGGTAATAGCAATCAGCCCCAGCATTTT. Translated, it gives CASSQDRTGGNSNQPQHF.

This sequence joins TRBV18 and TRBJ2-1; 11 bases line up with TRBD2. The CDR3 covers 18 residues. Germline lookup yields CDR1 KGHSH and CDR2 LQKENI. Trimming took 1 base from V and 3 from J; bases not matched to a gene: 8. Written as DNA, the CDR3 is TGTGCCAGCTCACCACTTAGCGGGGGGGCAAGCGTCTACAATGAGCAGTTCTTC. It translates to CASSPLSGGASVYNEQFF.

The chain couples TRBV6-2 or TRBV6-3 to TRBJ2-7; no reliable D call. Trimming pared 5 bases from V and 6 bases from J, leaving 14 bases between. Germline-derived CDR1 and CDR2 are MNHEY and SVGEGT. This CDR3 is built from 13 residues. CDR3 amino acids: CASSRTVWLEQYF. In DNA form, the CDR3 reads TGTGCCAGCAGTCGTACAGTTTGGCTCGAGCAGTACTTC.

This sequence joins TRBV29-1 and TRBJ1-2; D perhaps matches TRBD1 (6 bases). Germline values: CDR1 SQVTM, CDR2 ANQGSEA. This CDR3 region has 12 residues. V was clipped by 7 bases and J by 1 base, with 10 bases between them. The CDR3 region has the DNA TGCAGCGCTGGACAGAGTAACTATGGCTACACCTTC. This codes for CSAGQSNYGYTF.

The CDR3 loop reads CASSQDGDTANYGYTF. DNA for the CDR3: TGCGCCAGCAGCCAAGACGGGGACACAGCTAACTATGGCTACACCTTC. The chain links TRBV4-1 to TRBJ1-2, with a weak D call TRBD1 (6 bases). Trimming cost V 0 bases and J 0 bases, with 11 bases left between them. The CDR3 consists of 16 residues. CDR1 is MGHRA, CDR2 YSYEKL, per germline.

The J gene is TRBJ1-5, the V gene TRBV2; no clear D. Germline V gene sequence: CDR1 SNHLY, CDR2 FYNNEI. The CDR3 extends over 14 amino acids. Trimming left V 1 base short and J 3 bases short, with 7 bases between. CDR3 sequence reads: CASSEGTDNQPQHF. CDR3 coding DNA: TGTGCCAGCAGTGAAGGCACAGACAATCAGCCCCAGCATTTT.

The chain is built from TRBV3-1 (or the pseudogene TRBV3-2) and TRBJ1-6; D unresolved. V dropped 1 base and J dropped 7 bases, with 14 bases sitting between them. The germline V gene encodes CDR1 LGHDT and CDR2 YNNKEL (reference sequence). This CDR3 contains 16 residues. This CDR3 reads CASSQARVSENSPLHF. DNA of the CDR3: TGTGCCAGCAGCCAAGCCCGGGTCTCGGAGAATTCACCCCTCCACTTT.

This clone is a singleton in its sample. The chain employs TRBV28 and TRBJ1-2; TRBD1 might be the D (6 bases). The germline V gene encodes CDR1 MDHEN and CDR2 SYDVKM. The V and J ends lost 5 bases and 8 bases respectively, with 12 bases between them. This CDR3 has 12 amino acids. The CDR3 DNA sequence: TGTGCCAGCAGTCCTCAGGGGTGGGGCTACACCTTC. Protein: CASSPQGWGYTF.

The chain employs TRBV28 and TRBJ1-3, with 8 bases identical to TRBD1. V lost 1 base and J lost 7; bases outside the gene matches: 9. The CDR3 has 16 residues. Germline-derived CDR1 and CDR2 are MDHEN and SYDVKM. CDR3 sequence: CASSLLDREPSNTIYF. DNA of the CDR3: TGTGCCAGCAGTTTATTGGACAGGGAGCCCTCCAACACCATATATTTT.